Listed below are T cell receptor beta chains from one sample, sequenced in a study of control samples from healthy donors and cancer patients. Produced via immunoSEQ multiplex PCR; TCRdb's table is partial and in-frame only. Here the sample spans around 70,000 clones, 94% being singletons. Material: blood. These receptors came from a woman aged 25-40 years in good health. CDR3s leave out the opening cysteine and the closing phenylalanine or tryptophan. Expanded clones get a size class; other rows say once, few or many, or leave the size out.

clone_size v_call cdr3_aa
- TRBV7-8 ASSLSGETQY
- TRBV30 AWSVPVHEKLF
once TRBV29-1 SVEGVSGELF
few TRBV3-1/TRBV3-2 ASSQESGGNQPQH
- TRBV18 ASSPSDNYGYT
- TRBV7-2 ASRPTRDSYGYT
once TRBV19 ASSIDWGSYNEQF
- TRBV6-5 ASKVGQNTEAF
- TRBV12-1 ASSFETSGNTDTQY
- TRBV2 ASSVGGLGPQH
- TRBV29-1 SVWAPTNEKLF
- TRBV3-1/TRBV3-2 ASSQGGFGQPQH
- TRBV5-4 ASRPDRVSYWNEQF
- TRBV24-1 ATSDVMNTEAF
- TRBV3-1/TRBV3-2 ASSPASTDTQY
- TRBV7-2 ASSLAVTGPSPGNTIY
- TRBV19 ASQDFGEAF
- TRBV6-6 ASSDRNSNEQF
- TRBV6-5 ASRGGGSHGYT
- TRBV2 ALARRLHGTEAF
- TRBV19 ASESGTEAF
- TRBV6-1 ASERLRDTEAF
- TRBV28 ASMTGTGRLAQPQH
- TRBV5-8 ASITINWGAKNIQY
- TRBV28 ASSLSQYNSPLH
- TRBV9 ASSPSGGVETQY
once TRBV25-1 ASSVNRRTEAF
- TRBV5-1 PSSLTSGGAYGEQF
- TRBV30 AWVVRGGAF
- TRBV27 ASSLYPSGAVNQETQY
- TRBV18 ASSPGTGQKLF
- TRBV29-1 SVGGGTGEAF
- TRBV7-9 ASSLSRQGWYQETQY
- TRBV19 ASSIFQGQPQH
- TRBV27 ASSLKASQGAREKLF
- TRBV7-9 ASSLGSGAPGELF
- TRBV5-1 ASSPQGQGATIQY
once TRBV12-3/TRBV12-4 ASSNYEQY
- TRBV27 ASSTRTGVYGYT
- TRBV5-6 ASSLVAGTALKKYEAF
- TRBV5-4 ASIPGGGDDTQY
- TRBV3-1/TRBV3-2 ASSQVGGNTEAF
- TRBV19 ASSITRTGVSGAF
- TRBV5-5 ASSPIFTGGYT
- TRBV7-9 ANQGQPGNTIY
once TRBV6-1 ASSESVYQETQY
- TRBV7-2 ASSRGRTNTGELF
- TRBV19 ASSTGQPGNTGELF
- TRBV6-5 ASSYVSRTGGYGYT
- TRBV10-1 ASSDAGTGVYNEQF
- TRBV4-1 ASSQAGQLAKNIQY
- TRBV18 ASSQLGTANTEAF
- TRBV2 ASSPGGGNEQF